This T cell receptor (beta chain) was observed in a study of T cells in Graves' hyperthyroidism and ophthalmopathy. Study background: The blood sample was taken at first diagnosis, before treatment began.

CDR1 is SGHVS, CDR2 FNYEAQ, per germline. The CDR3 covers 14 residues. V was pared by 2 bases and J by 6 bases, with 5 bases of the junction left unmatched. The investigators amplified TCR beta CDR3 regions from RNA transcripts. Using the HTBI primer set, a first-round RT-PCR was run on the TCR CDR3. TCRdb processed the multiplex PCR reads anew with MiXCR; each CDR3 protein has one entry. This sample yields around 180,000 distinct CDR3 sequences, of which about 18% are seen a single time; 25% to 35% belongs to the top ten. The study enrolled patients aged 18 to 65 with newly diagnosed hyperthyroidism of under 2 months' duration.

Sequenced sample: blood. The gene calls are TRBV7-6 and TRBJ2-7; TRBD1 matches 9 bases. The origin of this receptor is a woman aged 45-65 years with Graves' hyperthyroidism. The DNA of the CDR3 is TGTGCCAGCAGCTTAAGGACAGGGGCCAGCGAGCAGTACTTC. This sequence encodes CASSLRTGASEQYF.